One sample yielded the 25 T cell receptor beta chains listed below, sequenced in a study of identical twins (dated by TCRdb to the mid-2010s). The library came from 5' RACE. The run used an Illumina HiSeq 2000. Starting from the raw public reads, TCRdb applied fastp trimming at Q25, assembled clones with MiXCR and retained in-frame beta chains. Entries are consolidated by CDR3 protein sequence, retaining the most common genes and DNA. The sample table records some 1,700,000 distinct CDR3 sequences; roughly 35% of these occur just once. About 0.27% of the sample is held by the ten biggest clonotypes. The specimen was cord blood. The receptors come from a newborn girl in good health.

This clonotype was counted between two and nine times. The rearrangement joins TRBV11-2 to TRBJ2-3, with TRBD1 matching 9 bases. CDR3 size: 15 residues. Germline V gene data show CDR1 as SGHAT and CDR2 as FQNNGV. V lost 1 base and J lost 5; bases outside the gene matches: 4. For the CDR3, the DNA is TGTGCCAGCAGCTTAGCCTCGACAGGGGGAGATACGCAGTATTTT. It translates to CASSLASTGGDTQYF.

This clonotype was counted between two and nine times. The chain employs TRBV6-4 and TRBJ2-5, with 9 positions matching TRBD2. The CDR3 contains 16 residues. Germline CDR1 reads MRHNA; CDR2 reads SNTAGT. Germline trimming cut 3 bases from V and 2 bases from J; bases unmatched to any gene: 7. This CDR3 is CASSDRLAALQETQYF. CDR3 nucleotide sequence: TGTGCCAGCAGTGATCGACTAGCGGCTTTACAAGAGACCCAGTACTTC.

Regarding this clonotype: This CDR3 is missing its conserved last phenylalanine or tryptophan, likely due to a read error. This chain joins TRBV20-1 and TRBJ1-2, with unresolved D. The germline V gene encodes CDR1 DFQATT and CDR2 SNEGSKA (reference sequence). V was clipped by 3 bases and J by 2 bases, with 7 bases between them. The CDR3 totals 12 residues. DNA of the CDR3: TGCAGTGCTAGTACGGTCAACTATGGCTACACCTGC. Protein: CSASTVNYGYTC.

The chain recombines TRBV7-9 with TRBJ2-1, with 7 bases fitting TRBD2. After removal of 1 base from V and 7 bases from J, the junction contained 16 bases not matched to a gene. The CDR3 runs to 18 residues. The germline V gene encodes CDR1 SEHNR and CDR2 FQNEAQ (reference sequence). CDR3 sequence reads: CASSLGEGLNRVRNEQFF. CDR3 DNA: TGTGCCAGCAGCTTAGGGGAGGGGCTCAATCGAGTAAGGAATGAGCAGTTCTTC.

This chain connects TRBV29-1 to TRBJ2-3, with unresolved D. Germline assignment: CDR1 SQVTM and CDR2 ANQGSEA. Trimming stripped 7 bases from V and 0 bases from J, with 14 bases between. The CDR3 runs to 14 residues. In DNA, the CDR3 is TGCAGCGCCTACGGTGAAGTTAGCACAGATACGCAGTATTTT. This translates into CSAYGEVSTDTQYF.

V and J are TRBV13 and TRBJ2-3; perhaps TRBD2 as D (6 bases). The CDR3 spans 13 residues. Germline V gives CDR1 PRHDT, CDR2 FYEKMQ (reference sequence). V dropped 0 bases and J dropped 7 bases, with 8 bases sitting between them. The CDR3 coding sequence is TGTGCCAGCAGCTTAGGTGGCGGGAATACGCAGTATTTT. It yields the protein CASSLGGGNTQYF.

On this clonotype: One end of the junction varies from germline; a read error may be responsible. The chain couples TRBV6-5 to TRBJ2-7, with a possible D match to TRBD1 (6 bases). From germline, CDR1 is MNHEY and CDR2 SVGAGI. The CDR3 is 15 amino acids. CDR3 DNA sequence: TGTGCCAGCAGTTACGGATGGGACAACTCCTACGAGCGGTACTTC. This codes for CASSYGWDNSYERYF.

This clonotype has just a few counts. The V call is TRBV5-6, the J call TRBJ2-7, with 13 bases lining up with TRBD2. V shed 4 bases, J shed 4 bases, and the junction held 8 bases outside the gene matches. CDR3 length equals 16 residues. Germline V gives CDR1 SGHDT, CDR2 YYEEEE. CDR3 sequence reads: CASSRILAGGIYEQYF. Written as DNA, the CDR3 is TGTGCCAGCAGCCGAATACTAGCGGGGGGGATTTACGAGCAGTACTTC.

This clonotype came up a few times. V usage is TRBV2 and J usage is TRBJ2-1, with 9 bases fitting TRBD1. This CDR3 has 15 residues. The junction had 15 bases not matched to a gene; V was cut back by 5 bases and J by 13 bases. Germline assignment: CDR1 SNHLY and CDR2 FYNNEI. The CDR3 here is CASSPEPYRDREQFF. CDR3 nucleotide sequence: TGTGCCAGCAGTCCTGAACCCTACCGGGACAGGGAACAGTTCTTC.

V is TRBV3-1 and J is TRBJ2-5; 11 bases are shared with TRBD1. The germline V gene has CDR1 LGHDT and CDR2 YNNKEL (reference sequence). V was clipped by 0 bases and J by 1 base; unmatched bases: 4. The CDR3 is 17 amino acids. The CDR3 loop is CASSQERTGGSQETQYF. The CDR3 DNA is TGTGCCAGCAGCCAAGAAAGGACAGGGGGCTCCCAAGAGACCCAGTACTTC.

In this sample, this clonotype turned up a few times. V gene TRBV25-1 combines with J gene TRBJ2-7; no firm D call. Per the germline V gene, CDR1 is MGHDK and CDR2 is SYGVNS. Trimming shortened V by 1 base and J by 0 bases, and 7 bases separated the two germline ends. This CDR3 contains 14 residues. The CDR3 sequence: CASSELILSYEQYF. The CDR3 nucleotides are TGTGCCAGCAGTGAATTGATCCTCTCCTACGAGCAGTACTTC.

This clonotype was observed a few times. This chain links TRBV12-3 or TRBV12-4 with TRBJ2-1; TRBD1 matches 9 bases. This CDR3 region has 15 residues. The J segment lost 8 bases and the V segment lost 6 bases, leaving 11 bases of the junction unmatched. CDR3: CASSLRQGGLHEQFF. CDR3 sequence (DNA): TGTGCCAGCAGCCTACGACAGGGGGGCCTCCATGAGCAGTTCTTC.

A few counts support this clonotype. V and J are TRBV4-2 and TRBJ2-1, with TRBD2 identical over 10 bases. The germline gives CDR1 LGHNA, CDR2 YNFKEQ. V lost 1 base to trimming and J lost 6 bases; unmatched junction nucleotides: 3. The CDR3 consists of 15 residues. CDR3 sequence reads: CASSQGTSGLNEQFF. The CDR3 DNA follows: TGTGCCAGCAGCCAAGGGACTAGCGGACTCAATGAGCAGTTCTTC.

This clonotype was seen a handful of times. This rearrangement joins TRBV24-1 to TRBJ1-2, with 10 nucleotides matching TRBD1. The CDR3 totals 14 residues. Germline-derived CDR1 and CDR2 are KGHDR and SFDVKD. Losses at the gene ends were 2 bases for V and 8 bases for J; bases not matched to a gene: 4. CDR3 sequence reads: CATSDSGQGGGYTF. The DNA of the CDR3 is TGTGCCACCAGTGATTCCGGACAGGGGGGCGGCTACACCTTC.

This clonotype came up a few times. CDR3: CSARDYSGSSYEQYF. CDR3 coding DNA: TGCAGTGCTAGAGATTACAGCGGGTCCTCCTACGAGCAGTACTTC. J is TRBJ2-7 and V is TRBV20-1, with D possibly being TRBD2 (6 bases). Trimming left V 0 bases short and J 0 bases short, with 12 bases between. The CDR3 extends over 15 amino acids. CDR1 and CDR2 from the germline V gene are DFQATT and SNEGSKA (reference sequence).

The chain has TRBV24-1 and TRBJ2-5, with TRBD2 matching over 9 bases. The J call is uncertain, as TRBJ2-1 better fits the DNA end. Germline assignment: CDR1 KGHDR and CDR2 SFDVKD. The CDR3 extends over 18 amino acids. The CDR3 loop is CATSDNGLASPRGETQFF. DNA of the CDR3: TGTGCCACCAGTGATAATGGACTAGCGTCACCTCGGGGAGAGACCCAGTTCTTC.

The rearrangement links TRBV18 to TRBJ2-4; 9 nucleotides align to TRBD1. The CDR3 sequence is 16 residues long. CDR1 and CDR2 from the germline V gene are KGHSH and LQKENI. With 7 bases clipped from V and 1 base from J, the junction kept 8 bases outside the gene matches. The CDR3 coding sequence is TGTGCCAGCTTCAACAGGGGGCCGGTGGCCAAAAACATTCAGTACTTC. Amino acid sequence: CASFNRGPVAKNIQYF. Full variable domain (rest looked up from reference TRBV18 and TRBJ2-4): NAGVMQNPRHLVRRRGQEARLRCSPMKGHSHVYWYRQLPEEGLKFMVYLQKENIIDESGMPKERFSAEFPKEGPSILRIQQVVRGDSAAYFCASFNRGPVAKNIQYFGAGTRLSVL.

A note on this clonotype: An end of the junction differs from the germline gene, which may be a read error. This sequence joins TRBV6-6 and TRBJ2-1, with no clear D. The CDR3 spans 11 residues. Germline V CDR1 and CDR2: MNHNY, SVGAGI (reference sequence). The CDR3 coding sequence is TGTGCCAGCAGCCTTAGCAATGGGCAGTTCTTC. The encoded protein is CASSLSNGQFF.

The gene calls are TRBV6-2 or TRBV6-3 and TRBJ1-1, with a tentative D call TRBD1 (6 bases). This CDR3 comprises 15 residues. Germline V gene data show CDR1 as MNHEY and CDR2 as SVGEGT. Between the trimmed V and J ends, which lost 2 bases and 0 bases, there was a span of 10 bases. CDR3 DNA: TGTGCCAGCAGTTACCACAGGGCAATGAACACTGAAGCTTTCTTT. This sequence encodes CASSYHRAMNTEAFF.

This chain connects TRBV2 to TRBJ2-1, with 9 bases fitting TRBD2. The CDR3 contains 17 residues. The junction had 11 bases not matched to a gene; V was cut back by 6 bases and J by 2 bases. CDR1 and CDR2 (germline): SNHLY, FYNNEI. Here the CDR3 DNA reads TGTGCCAGCAGGGGAGCGGGGGGCCGGAGAGCCTACAATGAGCAGTTCTTC. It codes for CASRGAGGRRAYNEQFF. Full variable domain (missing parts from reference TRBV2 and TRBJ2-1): EPEVTQTPSHQVTQMGQEVILRCVPISNHLYFYWYRQILGQKVEFLVSFYNNEISEKSEIFDDQFSVERPDGSNFTLKIRSTKLEDSAMYFCASRGAGGRRAYNEQFFGPGTRLTVL.

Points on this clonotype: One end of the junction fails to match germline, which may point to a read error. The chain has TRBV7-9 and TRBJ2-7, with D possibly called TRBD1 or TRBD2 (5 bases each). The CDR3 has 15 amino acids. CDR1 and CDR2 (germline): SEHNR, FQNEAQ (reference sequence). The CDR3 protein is CAGSLPGRGIHEQYF. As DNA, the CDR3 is TGTGCCGGCAGCTTGCCGGGCCGGGGCATCCACGAGCAGTACTTC.

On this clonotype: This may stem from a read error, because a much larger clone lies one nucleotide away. CDR3 DNA: TGCAGCGCCAACAGGGAGGACTATGGCCACACCTTC. Protein product: CSANREDYGHTF. The rearrangement uses TRBV29-1 and TRBJ1-2; D possibly corresponds to TRBD1 (6 bases). The CDR3 has 12 amino acids. Germline values: CDR1 SQVTM, CDR2 ANQGSEA.

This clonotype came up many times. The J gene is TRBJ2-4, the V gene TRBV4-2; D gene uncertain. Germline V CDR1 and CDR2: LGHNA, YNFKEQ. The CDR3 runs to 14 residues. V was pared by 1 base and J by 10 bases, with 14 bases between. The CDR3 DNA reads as TGTGCCAGCAGCCAAGTTGATCGCTTAGGGATTCAGTACTTC. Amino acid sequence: CASSQVDRLGIQYF.

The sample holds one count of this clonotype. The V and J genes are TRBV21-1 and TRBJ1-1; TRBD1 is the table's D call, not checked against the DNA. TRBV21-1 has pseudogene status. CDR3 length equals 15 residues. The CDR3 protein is CASSKNRGTGSEAFF. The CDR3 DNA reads TGTGCCAGCAGCAAAAACAGGGGGACCGGCTCTGAAGCTTTCTTT.

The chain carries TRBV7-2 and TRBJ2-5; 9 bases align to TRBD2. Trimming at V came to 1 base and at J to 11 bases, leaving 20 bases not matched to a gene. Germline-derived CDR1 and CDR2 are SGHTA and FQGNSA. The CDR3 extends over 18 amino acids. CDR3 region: CASSLVSSGGPVLSEQYF. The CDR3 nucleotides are TGTGCCAGCAGCTTAGTTAGTAGCGGGGGCCCCGTACTCAGTGAGCAGTACTTC.